The present entry profiles one TCR beta chain with its context. The CDR3 loop spans 14 amino acids. Germline values: CDR1 LNHDA, CDR2 SQIVND (reference sequence). V dropped 9 bases and J dropped 0; count of bases not matched to a gene: 2. These data come from a study of cytomegalovirus exposure and HLA in healthy donors. PCR used 60 Vbeta primers and 13 Jbeta primers. Some clones are missing from TCRdb's copy, which holds only in-frame ones; the method was immunoSEQ multiplex PCR. The sample totals 100,000 to 150,000 clones. The source is a woman aged 40 to 49 in good health and CMV-seropositive. The chain carries TRBV19 and TRBJ1-4; 9 bases are shared with TRBD1. Sequencing was done on a sample of PBMCs. Here the CDR3 DNA reads TGTGCCAGCGGGACAGGGACAACTAATGAAAAACTGTTTTTT. Its translation: CASGTGTTNEKLFF. Supplemented by reference TRBV19 and TRBJ1-4, the full variable domain reads DGGITQSPKYLFRKEGQNVTLSCEQNLNHDAMYWYRQDPGQGLRLIYYSQIVNDFQKGDIAEGYSVSREKKESFPLTVTSAQKNPTAFYLCASGTGTTNEKLFFGSGTQLSVL.